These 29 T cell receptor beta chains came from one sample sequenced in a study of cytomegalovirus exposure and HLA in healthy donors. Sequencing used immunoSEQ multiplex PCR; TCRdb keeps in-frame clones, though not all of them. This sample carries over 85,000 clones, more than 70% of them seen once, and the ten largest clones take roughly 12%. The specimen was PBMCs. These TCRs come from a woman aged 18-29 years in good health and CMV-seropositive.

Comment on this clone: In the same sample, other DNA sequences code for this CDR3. CDR3 sequence: CASSPYTDTQYF. CDR3 nucleotide sequence: TGTGCCAGCAGCCCCTACACAGATACGCAGTATTTT. The chain carries TRBV7-2 and TRBJ2-3, with D unresolved. V was pared by 5 bases and J by 2 bases, with 5 bases between. Germline lookup yields CDR1 SGHTA and CDR2 FQGNSA. The length of the CDR3 is 12 residues.

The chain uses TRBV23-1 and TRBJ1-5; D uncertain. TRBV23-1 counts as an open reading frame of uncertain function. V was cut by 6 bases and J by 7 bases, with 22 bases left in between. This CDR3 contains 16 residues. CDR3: CASSQRGGLNGQPQHF. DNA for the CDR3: TGCGCCAGCAGCCAACGGGGAGGGCTGAACGGACAGCCCCAGCATTTT.

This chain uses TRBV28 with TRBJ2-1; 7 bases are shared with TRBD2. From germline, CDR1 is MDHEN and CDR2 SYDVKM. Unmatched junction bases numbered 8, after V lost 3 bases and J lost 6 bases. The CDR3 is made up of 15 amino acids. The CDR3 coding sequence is TGTGCCAGCAGTTTGGAGACTAGCACGTTCAATGAGCAGTTCTTC. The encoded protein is CASSLETSTFNEQFF.

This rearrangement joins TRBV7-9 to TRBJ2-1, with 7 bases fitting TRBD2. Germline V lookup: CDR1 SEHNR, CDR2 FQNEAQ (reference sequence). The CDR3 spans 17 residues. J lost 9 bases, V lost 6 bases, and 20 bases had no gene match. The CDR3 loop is CASRYPGTNPPGGEQFF. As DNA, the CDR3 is TGTGCCAGCAGGTACCCCGGGACTAACCCCCCGGGGGGTGAGCAGTTCTTC.

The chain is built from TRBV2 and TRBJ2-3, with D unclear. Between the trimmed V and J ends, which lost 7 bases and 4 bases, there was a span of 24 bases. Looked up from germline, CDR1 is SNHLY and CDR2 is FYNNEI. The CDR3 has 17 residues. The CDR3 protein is CASKLRPTRISADTQYF. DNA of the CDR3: TGTGCCAGCAAGCTGAGACCGACAAGAATAAGTGCAGATACGCAGTATTTT.

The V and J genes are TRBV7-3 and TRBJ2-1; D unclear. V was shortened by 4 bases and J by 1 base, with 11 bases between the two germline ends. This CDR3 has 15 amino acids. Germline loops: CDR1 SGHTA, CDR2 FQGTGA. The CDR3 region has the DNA TGTGCCAGCAGCTCAGGCCAGAGTTCCTACAATGAGCAGTTCTTC. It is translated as CASSSGQSSYNEQFF.

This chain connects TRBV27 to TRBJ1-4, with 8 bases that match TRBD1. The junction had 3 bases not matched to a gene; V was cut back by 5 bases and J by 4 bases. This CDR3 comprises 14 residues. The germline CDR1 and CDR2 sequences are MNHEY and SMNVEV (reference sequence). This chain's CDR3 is CASSRDRNNEKLFF. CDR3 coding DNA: TGTGCCAGCAGTCGGGACAGGAATAATGAAAAACTGTTTTTT.

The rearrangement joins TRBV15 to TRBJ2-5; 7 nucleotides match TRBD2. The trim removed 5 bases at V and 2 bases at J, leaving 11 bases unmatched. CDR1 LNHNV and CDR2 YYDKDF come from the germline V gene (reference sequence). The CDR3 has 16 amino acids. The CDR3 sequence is CATSVGLAARQETQYF. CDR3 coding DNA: TGTGCCACCAGCGTCGGGCTAGCGGCTCGTCAAGAGACCCAGTACTTC.

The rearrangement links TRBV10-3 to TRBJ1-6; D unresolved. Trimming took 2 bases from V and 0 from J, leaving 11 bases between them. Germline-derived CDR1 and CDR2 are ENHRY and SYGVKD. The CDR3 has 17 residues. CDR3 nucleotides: TGTGCCATCAGTGAGACCCTTTCGAGCTCCTATAATTCACCCCTCCACTTT. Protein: CAISETLSSSYNSPLHF.

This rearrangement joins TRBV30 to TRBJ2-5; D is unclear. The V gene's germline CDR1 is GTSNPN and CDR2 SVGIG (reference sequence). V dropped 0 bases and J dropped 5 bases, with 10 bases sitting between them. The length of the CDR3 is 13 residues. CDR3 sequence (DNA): TGTGCCTGGAGTGTAACAGATATGGAGACCCAGTACTTC. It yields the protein CAWSVTDMETQYF.

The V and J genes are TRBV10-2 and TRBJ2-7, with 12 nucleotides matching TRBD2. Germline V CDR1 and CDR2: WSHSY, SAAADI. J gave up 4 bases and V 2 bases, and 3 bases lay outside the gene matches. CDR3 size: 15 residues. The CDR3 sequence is CASSETSGGRYEQYF. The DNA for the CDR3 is TGCGCCAGCAGTGAGACTAGCGGGGGGAGGTACGAGCAGTACTTC.

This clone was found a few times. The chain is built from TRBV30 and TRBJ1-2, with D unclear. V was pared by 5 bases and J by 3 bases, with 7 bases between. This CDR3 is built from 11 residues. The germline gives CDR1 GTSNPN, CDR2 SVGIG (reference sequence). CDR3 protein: CAWRLDYGYTF. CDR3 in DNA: TGTGCCTGGCGGTTAGACTATGGCTACACCTTC. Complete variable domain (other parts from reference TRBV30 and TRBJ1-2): SQTIHQWPATLVQPVGSPLSLECTVEGTSNPNLYWYRQAAGRGLQLLFYSVGIGQISSEVPQNLSASRPQDRQFILSSKKLLLSDSGFYLCAWRLDYGYTFGSGTRLTVV.

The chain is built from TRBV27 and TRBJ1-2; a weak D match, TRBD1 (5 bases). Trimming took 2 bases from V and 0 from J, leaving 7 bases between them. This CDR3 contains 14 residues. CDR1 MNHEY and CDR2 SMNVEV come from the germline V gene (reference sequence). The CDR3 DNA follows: TGTGCCAGCAGTTTACAAGGGGCTAACTATGGCTACACCTTC. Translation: CASSLQGANYGYTF.

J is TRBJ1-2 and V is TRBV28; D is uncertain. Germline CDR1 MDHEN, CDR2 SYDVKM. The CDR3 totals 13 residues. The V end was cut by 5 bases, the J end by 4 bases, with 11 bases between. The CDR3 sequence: CASSPGGLYGYTF. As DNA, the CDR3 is TGTGCCAGCAGTCCCGGAGGGCTCTATGGCTACACCTTC.

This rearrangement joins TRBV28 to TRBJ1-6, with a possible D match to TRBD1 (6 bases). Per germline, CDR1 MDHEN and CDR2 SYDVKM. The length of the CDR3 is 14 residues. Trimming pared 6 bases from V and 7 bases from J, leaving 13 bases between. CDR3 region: CASRGGTRNSPLHF. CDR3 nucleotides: TGTGCCAGCAGGGGGGGGACACGGAATTCACCCCTCCACTTT.

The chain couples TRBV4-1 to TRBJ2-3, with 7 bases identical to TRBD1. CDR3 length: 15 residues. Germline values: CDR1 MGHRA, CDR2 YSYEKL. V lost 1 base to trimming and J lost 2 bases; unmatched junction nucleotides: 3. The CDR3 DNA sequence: TGCGCCAGCAGCCAAGGACAGGGAATCACAGATACGCAGTATTTT. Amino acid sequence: CASSQGQGITDTQYF.

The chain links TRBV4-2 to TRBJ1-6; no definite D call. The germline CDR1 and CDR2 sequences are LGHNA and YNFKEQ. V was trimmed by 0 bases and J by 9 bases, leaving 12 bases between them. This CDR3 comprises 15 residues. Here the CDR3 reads CASSQELGGGSPLHF. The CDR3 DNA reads TGTGCCAGCAGCCAAGAGCTCGGAGGCGGTTCACCCCTCCACTTT.

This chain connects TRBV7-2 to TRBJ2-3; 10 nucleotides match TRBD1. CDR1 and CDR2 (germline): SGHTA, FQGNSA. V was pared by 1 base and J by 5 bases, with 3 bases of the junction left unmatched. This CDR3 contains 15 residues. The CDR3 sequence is CASSLGDRGVDTQYF. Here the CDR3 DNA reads TGTGCCAGCAGCTTAGGGGACAGGGGAGTAGATACGCAGTATTTT.

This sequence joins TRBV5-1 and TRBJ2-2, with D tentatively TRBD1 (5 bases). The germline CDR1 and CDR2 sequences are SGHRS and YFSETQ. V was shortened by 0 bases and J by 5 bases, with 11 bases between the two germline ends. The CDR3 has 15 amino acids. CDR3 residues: CASSLARAHTGELFF. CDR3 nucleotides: TGCGCCAGCAGCTTGGCCAGGGCCCATACCGGGGAGCTGTTTTTT. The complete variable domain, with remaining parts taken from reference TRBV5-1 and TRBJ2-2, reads KAGVTQTPRYLIKTRGQQVTLSCSPISGHRSVSWYQQTPGQGLQFLFEYFSETQRNKGNFPGRFSGRQFSNSRSEMNVSTLELGDSALYLCASSLARAHTGELFFGEGSRLTVL.

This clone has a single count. The CDR3 here is CASSVEGTGGDEQYF. The CDR3 nucleotides read TGTGCCAGCAGCGTAGAGGGGACAGGGGGCGACGAGCAGTACTTC. The V call is TRBV9, the J call TRBJ2-7; 12 positions agree with TRBD1. J lost 5 bases, V lost 0 bases, and 3 bases had no gene match. Germline loops: CDR1 SGDLS, CDR2 YYNGEE. This CDR3 spans 15 amino acids.

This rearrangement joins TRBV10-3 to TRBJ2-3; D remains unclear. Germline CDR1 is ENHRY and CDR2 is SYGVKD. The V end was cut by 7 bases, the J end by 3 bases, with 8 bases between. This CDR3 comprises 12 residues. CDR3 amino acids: CAIKNSTDTQYF. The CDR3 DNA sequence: TGTGCCATCAAGAACAGTACAGATACGCAGTATTTT.

The CDR3 coding sequence is TGTGCCATCAGTGAGGGGACACCGAGCACAGATACGCAGTATTTT. Translation: CAISEGTPSTDTQYF. V and J are TRBV10-3 and TRBJ2-3, with D possibly matching TRBD1 (6 bases). CDR3 size: 15 residues. The V gene's germline CDR1 is ENHRY and CDR2 SYGVKD. Trimming stripped 2 bases from V and 0 bases from J, with 9 bases between.

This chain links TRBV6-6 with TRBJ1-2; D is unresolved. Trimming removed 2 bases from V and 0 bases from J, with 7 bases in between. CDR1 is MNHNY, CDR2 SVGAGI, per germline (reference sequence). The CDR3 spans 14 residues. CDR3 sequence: CASSYTKANYGYTF. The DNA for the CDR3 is TGTGCCAGCAGTTACACAAAAGCTAACTATGGCTACACCTTC.

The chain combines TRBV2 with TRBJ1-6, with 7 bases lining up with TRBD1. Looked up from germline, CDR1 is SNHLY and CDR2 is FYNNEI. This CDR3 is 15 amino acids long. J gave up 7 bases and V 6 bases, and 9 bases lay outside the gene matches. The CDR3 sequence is CASRLGTDANSPLHF. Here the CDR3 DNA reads TGTGCCAGCAGGCTCGGGACAGATGCCAATTCACCCCTCCACTTT. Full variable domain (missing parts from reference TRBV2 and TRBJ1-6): EPEVTQTPSHQVTQMGQEVILRCVPISNHLYFYWYRQILGQKVEFLVSFYNNEISEKSEIFDDQFSVERPDGSNFTLKIRSTKLEDSAMYFCASRLGTDANSPLHFGNGTRLTVT.

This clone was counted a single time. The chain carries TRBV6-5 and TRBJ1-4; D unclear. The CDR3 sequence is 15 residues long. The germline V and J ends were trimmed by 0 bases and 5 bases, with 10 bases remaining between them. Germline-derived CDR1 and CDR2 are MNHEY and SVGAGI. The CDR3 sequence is CASSYSFLENEKLFF. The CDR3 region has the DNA TGTGCCAGCAGTTACTCTTTTTTAGAGAATGAAAAACTGTTTTTT.

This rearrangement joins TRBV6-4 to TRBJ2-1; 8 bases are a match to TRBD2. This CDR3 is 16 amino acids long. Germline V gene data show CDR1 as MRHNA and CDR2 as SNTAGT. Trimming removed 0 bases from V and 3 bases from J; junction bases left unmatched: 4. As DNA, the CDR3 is TGTGCCAGCAGTGACTCTAGTAGCGGGGACTACAATGAGCAGTTCTTC. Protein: CASSDSSSGDYNEQFF.

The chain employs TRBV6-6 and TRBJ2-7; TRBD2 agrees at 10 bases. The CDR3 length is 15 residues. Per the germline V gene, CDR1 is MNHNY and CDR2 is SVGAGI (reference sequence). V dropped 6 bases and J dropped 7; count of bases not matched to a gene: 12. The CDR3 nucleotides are TGTGCCAGCAGCAGAGAGCGGGGGGGCCTTCGGGAGCAGTACTTC. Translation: CASSRERGGLREQYF.

The CDR3 region has the DNA TGTGCCAGCAGTGAACAGGCAGACCGAAACACCATATATTTT. Amino acids: CASSEQADRNTIYF. This chain uses TRBV6-1 with TRBJ1-3, with no clear D. Germline V gene data show CDR1 as MNHNS and CDR2 as SASEGT. The CDR3 totals 14 residues. V lost 2 bases and J lost 5, with 10 bases in between.

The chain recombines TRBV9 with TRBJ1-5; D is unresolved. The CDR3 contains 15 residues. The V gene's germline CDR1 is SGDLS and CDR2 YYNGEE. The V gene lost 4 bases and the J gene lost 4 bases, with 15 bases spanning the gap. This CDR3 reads CASSPSPGRNQPQHF. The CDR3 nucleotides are TGTGCCAGCAGCCCGTCCCCGGGGAGGAATCAGCCCCAGCATTTT.